This passage covers 10 T cell receptor beta chains from one sample sequenced in a study of blood T cell repertoires in COVID-19. Assay: immunoSEQ multiplex PCR; the TCRdb copy retains only in-frame clones and omits some. The sample lists 250,000 or so clones, about 73% occurring once. Sequencing was performed on peripheral blood. These receptors all come from a woman of 80 years or more with acute or convalescent COVID-19.

The chain's CDR3 is CASSQVLAGGPGGTGELFF. CDR3 coding DNA: TGTGCCAGCAGCCAAGTTTTAGCGGGAGGGCCGGGTGGCACCGGGGAGCTGTTTTTT. V is TRBV3-1 (or the pseudogene TRBV3-2) and J is TRBJ2-2, with 11 bases aligning to TRBD2. This CDR3 spans 19 amino acids. V shed 1 base, J shed 4 bases, and the junction held 11 bases outside the gene matches. Germline CDR1 and CDR2: LGHDT and YNNKEL (reference sequence).

This clone appeared once. Within the sample, other DNA sequences also encode this same CDR3. The chain carries TRBV10-3 and TRBJ2-3; 7 bases are shared with TRBD2. Germline V gene sequence: CDR1 ENHRY, CDR2 SYGVKD. V shed 6 bases and J 1 base; nucleotides not matched to a gene: 1. CDR3 size: 13 residues. In nucleotides, the CDR3 is TGTGCCATCAGAACTAGCGGCACAGATACGCAGTATTTT. Amino acid sequence: CAIRTSGTDTQYF.

The chain is built from TRBV9 and TRBJ1-2; 8 nucleotides line up with TRBD1. The CDR3 is 15 amino acids. V was pared by 0 bases and J by 3 bases, with 4 bases of the junction left unmatched. Germline V gene lookup returns CDR1 SGDLS and CDR2 YYNGEE. The CDR3, as DNA: TGTGCCAGCAGCGTAGGAGACAGGGGATACTATGGCTACACCTTC. This encodes CASSVGDRGYYGYTF.

J is TRBJ2-3 and V is TRBV9; possible D gene TRBD2, 7 bases. The CDR3 extends over 17 amino acids. The V and J ends lost 0 bases and 4 bases respectively, with 18 bases between them. Germline-derived CDR1 and CDR2 are SGDLS and YYNGEE. DNA of the CDR3: TGTGCCAGCAGCGTAGCAATAGCGGGCGGGGGCGCAGATACGCAGTATTTT. This translates into CASSVAIAGGGADTQYF. Full variable domain (missing parts from reference TRBV9 and TRBJ2-3): DSGVTQTPKHLITATGQRVTLRCSPRSGDLSVYWYQQSLDQGLQFLIQYYNGEERAKGNILERFSAQQFPDLHSELNLSSLELGDSALYFCASSVAIAGGGADTQYFGPGTRLTVL.

This chain connects TRBV7-2 to TRBJ2-3, with 16 bases identical to TRBD2. CDR3 length: 18 residues. V was clipped by 2 bases and J by 5 bases; unmatched bases: 7. Germline V gene data show CDR1 as SGHTA and CDR2 as FQGNSA. CDR3: CASSLLGLAGGQRDTQYF. The CDR3 nucleotides read TGTGCCAGCAGCTTATTGGGACTAGCGGGGGGGCAGAGAGATACGCAGTATTTT.

In its sample, this clone was seen a few times. This sample also contains other DNA sequences that code for the same CDR3. This rearrangement joins TRBV7-2 to TRBJ2-1; D is unclear. CDR3 length: 11 residues. The germline gives CDR1 SGHTA, CDR2 FQGNSA. V lost 5 bases to trimming and J lost 9 bases, with 8 bases between them. The CDR3 here is CASSLRGEQFF. CDR3 in DNA: TGTGCCAGCAGCCTTAGAGGTGAGCAGTTCTTC.

V gene TRBV5-8 combines with J gene TRBJ1-4; 8 bases match TRBD1. The CDR3 totals 16 residues. From germline, CDR1 is SGHTS and CDR2 YDEGEE. V dropped 4 bases and J dropped 3; count of bases not matched to a gene: 8. CDR3 residues: CASSTGQGRANEKLFF. The CDR3 region has the DNA TGTGCCAGCAGCACTGGACAGGGCAGGGCTAATGAAAAACTGTTTTTT.

CDR3 nucleotides: TGTGCCAGTAGAACGGGACAGGTCAATCAGCCCCAGCATTTT. This encodes CASRTGQVNQPQHF. The chain links TRBV19 to TRBJ1-5; TRBD1 matches 8 bases. The CDR3 loop spans 14 amino acids. V dropped 6 bases and J dropped 3; count of bases not matched to a gene: 4. The germline gives CDR1 LNHDA, CDR2 SQIVND (reference sequence). The complete variable domain, with remaining parts taken from reference TRBV19 and TRBJ1-5, reads DGGITQSPKYLFRKEGQNVTLSCEQNLNHDAMYWYRQDPGQGLRLIYYSQIVNDFQKGDIAEGYSVSREKKESFPLTVTSAQKNPTAFYLCASRTGQVNQPQHFGDGTRLSIL.

This clone has just a few counts. This CDR3 reads CASSLMGELANTGELFF. CDR3 in DNA: TGTGCCAGCAGCTTAATGGGAGAACTAGCGAACACCGGGGAGCTGTTTTTT. This chain connects TRBV7-9 to TRBJ2-2, with a possible D match to TRBD2 (5 bases). Germline V gives CDR1 SEHNR, CDR2 FQNEAQ (reference sequence). Trimming took 2 bases from V and 0 from J, leaving 13 bases between them. CDR3 length: 17 residues.

The chain joins TRBV4-2 to TRBJ2-5, with a possible D match to TRBD2 (6 bases). V lost 2 bases, J lost 2 bases, and 9 bases lay in between. The germline V gene has CDR1 LGHNA and CDR2 YNFKEQ. This CDR3 spans 14 amino acids. The CDR3 region is CASSQMGLQETQYF. The DNA of the CDR3 is TGTGCCAGCAGCCAAATGGGACTTCAAGAGACCCAGTACTTC.